The 22 T cell receptor beta chains below all came from one sample that was sequenced in a study of CD8+ T cells in alopecia areata. Treatment of the sample: oral pan-JAK inhibitor, 5-10 mg twice daily. RNA, once extracted, was reverse transcribed into cDNA for use as the sequencing template. Profiled with immunoSEQ multiplex PCR; TCRdb holds only in-frame clones, not every one. Of about 76,000 clones listed, around 67% are singletons. The sequencing here drew on CD8+ T cells sorted from blood, taken at week 24, from a patient treated with tofacitinib. The receptor source for this set is a human donor with alopecia areata.

The chain recombines TRBV5-1 with TRBJ1-1, with 9 bases matching TRBD1. V shed 3 bases and J 5 bases; nucleotides not matched to a gene: 5. Germline V gene lookup returns CDR1 SGHRS and CDR2 YFSETQ. The CDR3 consists of 14 residues. This chain's CDR3 is CASSSGTGRTEAFF. The CDR3 DNA follows: TGCGCCAGCAGCTCAGGGACAGGGCGGACTGAAGCTTTCTTT.

V usage is TRBV29-1 and J usage is TRBJ2-7; D uncertain. V was shortened by 6 bases and J by 3 bases, with 9 bases between the two germline ends. Germline assignment: CDR1 SQVTM and CDR2 ANQGSEA. The CDR3 is made up of 11 amino acids. The CDR3 region has the DNA TGCAGCGTACCCGACGGCTACGAGCAGTACTTC. Its translation is CSVPDGYEQYF.

The chain carries TRBV11-2 and TRBJ2-5; 7 positions match TRBD1. The CDR3 runs to 13 residues. CDR1 and CDR2 from the germline V gene are SGHAT and FQNNGV. V lost 6 bases and J lost 3; bases outside the gene matches: 4. CDR3 in DNA: TGTGCCAGCAGGAACACAGGGGAAGAGACCCAGTACTTC. The encoded protein is CASRNTGEETQYF.

In its sample, this clone was seen a few times. This sequence joins TRBV2 and TRBJ2-7, with 7 bases aligning to TRBD1. Germline CDR1 SNHLY, CDR2 FYNNEI. The CDR3 spans 15 residues. V lost 6 bases and J lost 2; bases outside the gene matches: 10. The CDR3 region is CASSDDRDGAYEQYF. The DNA for the CDR3 is TGTGCCAGCAGCGACGACAGGGATGGGGCCTACGAGCAGTACTTC.

This clone was recorded a few times. The V gene is TRBV4-3, the J gene TRBJ2-7; 7 positions agree with TRBD2. The CDR3 runs to 15 residues. Germline lookup yields CDR1 LGHNA and CDR2 YSLEER. The trim removed 1 base at V and 3 bases at J, leaving 6 bases unmatched. CDR3 amino acids: CASSQAAAGVYEQYF. CDR3 DNA: TGCGCCAGCAGCCAAGCCGCCGCGGGGGTCTACGAGCAGTACTTC.

J is TRBJ2-3 and V is TRBV29-1; TRBD1 is a possible D gene (6 bases). This CDR3 spans 15 amino acids. Trimming pared 0 bases from V and 2 bases from J, leaving 12 bases between. Germline CDR1 reads SQVTM; CDR2 reads ANQGSEA. The DNA for the CDR3 is TGCAGCGTTGAAGAACCCCAGGGACACACAGATACGCAGTATTTT. It yields the protein CSVEEPQGHTDTQYF.

The chain links TRBV7-9 to TRBJ1-5; TRBD1 is a possible D gene (5 bases). Germline CDR1 SEHNR, CDR2 FQNEAQ (reference sequence). The CDR3 runs to 16 residues. Trimming removed 0 bases from V and 6 bases from J, with 15 bases in between. The DNA for the CDR3 is TGTGCCAGCAGCTTAGCCGAGTTGGGGGTTGGTCAGCCCCAGCATTTT. Translated: CASSLAELGVGQPQHF.

The CDR3 DNA is TGTGCCAGCACCGACTACAGGGATAGTGAGCAGTACTTC. Translating it yields CASTDYRDSEQYF. This chain joins TRBV25-1 and TRBJ2-7; a weak D match, TRBD1 (6 bases). CDR3 length: 13 residues. Germline CDR1 reads MGHDK; CDR2 reads SYGVNS. Trimming pared 7 bases from V and 7 bases from J, leaving 17 bases between.

The chain recombines TRBV29-1 with TRBJ1-1; D perhaps matches TRBD1 (5 bases). V lost 6 bases, J lost 0 bases, and 14 bases lay in between. The CDR3 length is 14 residues. Germline loops: CDR1 SQVTM, CDR2 ANQGSEA. The CDR3 loop is CSVLTELMNTEAFF. The CDR3 DNA follows: TGCAGCGTGCTGACAGAGCTAATGAACACTGAAGCTTTCTTT.

This chain links TRBV14 with TRBJ2-7; D remains ambiguous. CDR1 is SGHDN and CDR2 is FVKESK in the germline V gene. The CDR3 sequence is 15 residues long. V lost 1 base to trimming and J lost 2 bases, with 12 bases between them. CDR3 DNA: TGTGCCAGCAGCCAAGCAAACTTCAGTCCCTACGAGCAGTACTTC. It is translated as CASSQANFSPYEQYF.

V gene TRBV19 combines with J gene TRBJ2-7; no definite D call. The CDR3 totals 13 residues. V was cut by 5 bases and J by 0 bases, with 8 bases left in between. Looked up from germline, CDR1 is LNHDA and CDR2 is SQIVND (reference sequence). CDR3 sequence reads: CASSPGPSYEQYF. CDR3 coding DNA: TGTGCCAGTAGTCCGGGTCCCTCCTACGAGCAGTACTTC. The whole variable domain, filled in from reference TRBV19 and TRBJ2-7, reads DGGITQSPKYLFRKEGQNVTLSCEQNLNHDAMYWYRQDPGQGLRLIYYSQIVNDFQKGDIAEGYSVSREKKESFPLTVTSAQKNPTAFYLCASSPGPSYEQYFGPGTRLTVT.

A few counts support this clone. This chain joins TRBV6-5 and TRBJ2-3; no clear D. Germline V gene data show CDR1 as MNHEY and CDR2 as SVGAGI. The ends were cut back, 0 bases at V and 2 bases at J, with 3 bases in the middle. The CDR3 sequence is 13 residues long. CDR3 nucleotides: TGTGCCAGCAGTTACTCCGACACAGATACGCAGTATTTT. It encodes CASSYSDTDTQYF.

This clone was found once. V gene TRBV4-3 combines with J gene TRBJ2-7, with D maybe TRBD2 (5 bases). CDR1 is LGHNA, CDR2 YSLEER, per germline. The CDR3 spans 15 residues. V was pared by 1 base and J by 4 bases, with 14 bases between. The CDR3, as DNA: TGCGCCAGCAGCCAAGGTCTAGCAGATATTTACGAGCAGTACTTC. Translation gives CASSQGLADIYEQYF.

The chain carries TRBV5-6 and TRBJ1-2; 7 bases map to TRBD1. Per germline, CDR1 SGHDT and CDR2 YYEEEE. Trimming took 4 bases from V and 7 from J; bases not matched to a gene: 13. This CDR3 comprises 15 residues. The CDR3 DNA is TGTGCCAGCAGCCTAGGGACAGCGCGGAGGGGTGGCTACACCTTC. It translates to CASSLGTARRGGYTF.

The chain combines TRBV7-9 with TRBJ1-5; the D gene is possibly TRBD1 (5 bases). The CDR3 runs 14 residues. V was trimmed by 3 bases and J by 1 base, leaving 7 bases between them. Germline CDR1 and CDR2: SEHNR and FQNEAQ (reference sequence). The CDR3 here is CASSLGLSNQPQHF. The CDR3 DNA is TGTGCCAGCAGCTTGGGACTAAGCAATCAGCCCCAGCATTTT.

This chain links TRBV5-6 with TRBJ2-4; the D is unclear. The CDR3 contains 12 residues. The germline V gene encodes CDR1 SGHDT and CDR2 YYEEEE. The V and J ends lost 0 bases and 8 bases respectively, with 6 bases between them. CDR3 in amino acids: CASSLDRYIQYF. The CDR3 region has the DNA TGTGCCAGCAGCTTGGACAGATACATTCAGTACTTC.

The chain employs TRBV19 and TRBJ2-1; D assignment may be TRBD1 or TRBD2 (5 bases each). CDR1 and CDR2 (germline): LNHDA, SQIVND (reference sequence). The V end was cut by 6 bases, the J end by 0 bases, with 12 bases between. This CDR3 contains 15 residues. The CDR3 coding sequence is TGTGCCAGTAGCGGGGACGGAAGCTCCTACAATGAGCAGTTCTTC. Translated: CASSGDGSSYNEQFF.

The CDR3 spells CASSGQGGSYEQYF. In DNA form, the CDR3 reads TGTGCCAGCAGCGGACAGGGGGGCTCCTACGAGCAGTACTTC. The genes are TRBV7-8 and TRBJ2-5, with TRBD1 identical over 10 bases. The J call may be incorrect, as the DNA end agrees better with TRBJ2-7. Per the germline V gene, CDR1 is SGHVS and CDR2 is FQNEAQ. The CDR3 has 14 residues.

The CDR3 reads CASSYQNTIYF. DNA of the CDR3: TGTGCCAGCAGTTACCAAAACACCATATATTTT. The chain combines TRBV25-1 with TRBJ1-3; no clear D. V was shortened by 5 bases and J by 6 bases, with 5 bases between the two germline ends. CDR1 is MGHDK, CDR2 SYGVNS, per germline. This CDR3 contains 11 residues.

The V and J genes are TRBV28 and TRBJ2-4; D not resolved. The length of the CDR3 is 13 residues. V was shortened by 6 bases and J by 8 bases, with 14 bases between the two germline ends. Germline V gives CDR1 MDHEN, CDR2 SYDVKM. CDR3 sequence: CASSSHRVDIQYF. As DNA, the CDR3 is TGTGCCAGCAGCTCGCACCGGGTGGACATTCAGTACTTC.

Points on this clone: A read error may account for a junction end that differs from germline. The genes are TRBV7-3 and TRBJ2-1; D uncertain. Germline lookup yields CDR1 SGHTA and CDR2 FQGTGA. This CDR3 comprises 14 residues. The CDR3, as DNA: TGTGCCAGCAGCTTACAGAGCTCCTACAATGGGCAGTTCTTC. Encoded protein: CASSLQSSYNGQFF. Using reference TRBV7-3 and TRBJ2-1 for the parts outside the CDR3, the full variable domain is GAGVSQTPSNKVTEKGKYVELRCDPISGHTALYWYRQSLGQGPEFLIYFQGTGAADDSGLPNDRFFAVRPEGSVSTLKIQRTERGDSAVYLCASSLQSSYNGQFFGPGTRLTVL.

There are a few counts of this clone. This chain joins TRBV27 and TRBJ2-5; D gene uncertain. The V end lost 0 bases, the J end lost 1 base, and 15 bases lay between the germline ends. Germline V gives CDR1 MNHEY, CDR2 SMNVEV (reference sequence). The CDR3 is 17 residues long. CDR3 in amino acids: CASSLSFPWTAQETQYF. CDR3 coding DNA: TGTGCCAGCAGTTTATCTTTTCCTTGGACGGCCCAAGAGACCCAGTACTTC.